Each of the 25 T cell receptor beta chains below was sequenced from the same sample in a study of CD8 T cells in Susac syndrome (dated by TCRdb to between 2018 and 2021). Libraries were prepared through the immunoSEQ multiplex PCR assay. RNA was extracted using the RNeasy kit, and roughly 0.45 to 1 ug of the RNA was reverse transcribed with random hexamers. TCRdb reanalyzed the raw reads on its own, using fastp at Q25 for trimming and MiXCR for clone calling, and kept in-frame beta chains. Duplicate CDR3 protein sequences are folded into a single record with the most common DNA and genes. The sample contains some 120,000 distinct CDR3 sequences, about 95% of them found a single time. The ten largest clonotypes hold more than 0.09% of the sample. Sequenced sample: CD4+ T cells from PBMCs. These receptors came from a human donor in good health.

This chain uses TRBV19 with TRBJ2-1; 10 nucleotides agree with TRBD2. The CDR3 loop spans 16 amino acids. Germline values: CDR1 LNHDA, CDR2 SQIVND (reference sequence). Germline trimming cut 6 bases from V and 2 bases from J; bases unmatched to any gene: 7. For the CDR3, the DNA is TGTGCCAGTAGAAGCGGACTAGCGGATACCTACAATGAGCAGTTCTTC. Its translation is CASRSGLADTYNEQFF.

V and J are TRBV5-1 and TRBJ2-2; weak D call: TRBD2 (6 bases). Per the germline V gene, CDR1 is SGHRS and CDR2 is YFSETQ. The CDR3 loop spans 16 amino acids. V was trimmed by 4 bases and J by 0 bases, leaving 13 bases between them. CDR3 loop: CASSVRGIANTGELFF. CDR3 DNA sequence: TGCGCCAGCAGCGTTCGGGGGATAGCGAACACCGGGGAGCTGTTTTTT. Complete variable domain (other parts from reference TRBV5-1 and TRBJ2-2): KAGVTQTPRYLIKTRGQQVTLSCSPISGHRSVSWYQQTPGQGLQFLFEYFSETQRNKGNFPGRFSGRQFSNSRSEMNVSTLELGDSALYLCASSVRGIANTGELFFGEGSRLTVL.

The V and J genes are TRBV21-1 and TRBJ1-5; the table calls TRBD1, which could not be checked here. TRBV21-1 is given as a pseudogene. The CDR3 spans 14 residues. CDR3 sequence reads: CASVRHRVNQPQHF. CDR3 DNA: TGTGCCAGCGTTCGGCACAGGGTTAATCAGCCCCAGCATTTT.

V and J are TRBV14 and TRBJ1-5; D is possibly TRBD1 (5 bases). The CDR3 loop spans 14 amino acids. Trimming removed 3 bases at V and 4 bases at J, with 10 bases between. Germline V gene data show CDR1 as SGHDN and CDR2 as FVKESK. The CDR3 nucleotides are TGTGCCAGCAGCCAGCTGGGGGTGAATCAGCCCCAGCATTTT. Protein sequence: CASSQLGVNQPQHF.

V gene TRBV5-4 combines with J gene TRBJ2-1; perhaps D is TRBD1 or TRBD2 (6 bases each). Germline V CDR1 and CDR2: SGHNT, YYREEE (reference sequence). V was pared by 3 bases and J by 0 bases, with 16 bases between. This CDR3 is built from 17 residues. CDR3 sequence (DNA): TGTGCCAGCAGCTCTGGGGGCGGAGGGAGCTCCTACAATGAGCAGTTCTTC. This sequence encodes CASSSGGGGSSYNEQFF.

The chain links TRBV7-9 to TRBJ2-3; 10 bases align to TRBD2. The germline V gene has CDR1 SEHNR and CDR2 FQNEAQ (reference sequence). The CDR3 is made up of 17 amino acids. With 1 base clipped from V and 4 bases from J, the junction kept 8 bases outside the gene matches. This CDR3 is CASSLVPASGSADTQYF. CDR3 nucleotide sequence: TGTGCCAGCAGCTTAGTCCCGGCTAGCGGGAGCGCAGATACGCAGTATTTT.

The chain joins TRBV7-6 to TRBJ2-5, with D perhaps TRBD1 (6 bases). Germline CDR1 and CDR2: SGHVS and FNYEAQ. The CDR3 runs 15 residues. Between the trimmed V and J ends, which lost 4 bases and 7 bases, there was a span of 19 bases. The CDR3 DNA follows: TGTGCCAGCAGCTCATCAGTGGTACAGGGCGGGACCCAGTACTTC. It is translated as CASSSSVVQGGTQYF.

V gene TRBV2 combines with J gene TRBJ2-1, with a possible D match to TRBD1 (6 bases). The CDR3 has 17 residues. Per germline, CDR1 SNHLY and CDR2 FYNNEI. V lost 6 bases, J lost 5 bases, and 23 bases lay in between. The CDR3 nucleotides are TGTGCCAGCAGAGTCAGGGGAACCGCTCCTCTACACAATGAGCAGTTCTTC. Residues: CASRVRGTAPLHNEQFF.

V and J are TRBV29-1 and TRBJ2-7; D ambiguous. V was trimmed by 3 bases and J by 3 bases, leaving 6 bases between them. Germline lookup yields CDR1 SQVTM and CDR2 ANQGSEA. The CDR3 runs to 11 residues. DNA for the CDR3: TGCAGCGTTGATATCAGCTACGAGCAGTACTTC. Translation: CSVDISYEQYF.

The chain recombines TRBV4-1 with TRBJ2-1, with 7 bases fitting TRBD2. The CDR3 length is 15 residues. The germline gives CDR1 MGHRA, CDR2 YSYEKL. V lost 3 bases to trimming and J lost 6 bases; unmatched junction nucleotides: 8. The CDR3 reads CASSQGAGWFNEQFF. The CDR3 DNA follows: TGCGCCAGCAGCCAGGGAGCGGGGTGGTTCAATGAGCAGTTCTTC.

The chain joins TRBV6-1 to TRBJ2-7; possible D gene TRBD2, 7 bases. From germline, CDR1 is MNHNS and CDR2 SASEGT. Trimming removed 1 base at V and 4 bases at J, with 17 bases between. The CDR3 loop spans 16 amino acids. DNA for the CDR3: TGTGCCAGCAGTGAAGGAAGGGGGGGATACGATTACGAGCAGTACTTC. It translates to CASSEGRGGYDYEQYF.

J is TRBJ2-4 and V is TRBV28; 10 positions agree with TRBD1. Germline values: CDR1 MDHEN, CDR2 SYDVKM. This CDR3 is built from 14 residues. With 6 bases clipped from V and 6 bases from J, the junction kept 5 bases outside the gene matches. CDR3 sequence reads: CASSWGQGLNIQYF. In DNA form, the CDR3 reads TGTGCCAGCAGCTGGGGACAGGGGCTAAACATTCAGTACTTC.

This chain links TRBV19 with TRBJ1-1; 7 positions match TRBD1. Losses at the gene ends were 2 bases for V and 4 bases for J; bases not matched to a gene: 1. The CDR3 extends over 13 amino acids. Germline lookup yields CDR1 LNHDA and CDR2 SQIVND (reference sequence). This CDR3 reads CASSITGATEAFF. The CDR3 region has the DNA TGTGCCAGTAGTATAACAGGGGCCACTGAAGCTTTCTTT.

The J gene is TRBJ2-2, the V gene TRBV19, with TRBD1 matching over 7 bases. The CDR3 spans 15 residues. The germline V gene encodes CDR1 LNHDA and CDR2 SQIVND (reference sequence). The V and J ends lost 5 bases and 4 bases, in that order; junction bases with no gene match: 7. The CDR3 region has the DNA TGTGCCAGTAGTTTCACAGGGGTGGCCACCGGGGAGCTGTTTTTT. Translation gives CASSFTGVATGELFF.

In its sample, this clonotype was seen once. The chain is built from TRBV29-1 and TRBJ1-2; D is unresolved. The CDR3 consists of 13 residues. Germline V CDR1 and CDR2: SQVTM, ANQGSEA. Trimming left V 5 bases short and J 6 bases short, with 16 bases between. The CDR3 loop is CSVSPRLSDGYTF. The CDR3 DNA reads TGCAGCGTTTCCCCCCGTTTGTCCGATGGCTACACCTTC.

The chain uses TRBV7-9 and TRBJ1-2; possibly TRBD1 for D (6 bases). V was clipped by 0 bases and J by 0 bases, with 8 bases between them. The CDR3 is 15 residues long. Germline V lookup: CDR1 SEHNR, CDR2 FQNEAQ (reference sequence). The chain's CDR3 is CASSLARTANYGYTF. CDR3 sequence (DNA): TGTGCCAGCAGCTTAGCCCGGACAGCTAACTATGGCTACACCTTC. Together with reference TRBV7-9 and TRBJ1-2, the CDR3 gives the full variable domain: DTGVSQNPRHKITKRGQNVTFRCDPISEHNRLYWYRQTLGQGPEFLTYFQNEAQLEKSRLLSDRFSAERPKGSFSTLEIQRTEQGDSAMYLCASSLARTANYGYTFGSGTRLTVV.

The rearrangement links TRBV3-1 to TRBJ2-7; 7 bases line up with TRBD2. From germline, CDR1 is LGHDT and CDR2 YNNKEL (reference sequence). The J segment lost 3 bases and the V segment lost 4 bases, leaving 9 bases of the junction unmatched. The length of the CDR3 is 15 residues. The DNA of the CDR3 is TGTGCCAGCAGCCCCGTCGGGCGGGAGCGCTACGAGCAGTACTTC. It yields the protein CASSPVGRERYEQYF.

J is TRBJ2-7 and V is TRBV3-1; no definite D call. Germline CDR1 is LGHDT and CDR2 is YNNKEL (reference sequence). Trimming left V 4 bases short and J 4 bases short, with 14 bases between. This CDR3 has 14 residues. CDR3 in DNA: TGTGCCAGCAGCCCCGAGAGTCCCCCATACGAGCAGTACTTC. Translation: CASSPESPPYEQYF.

This rearrangement joins TRBV24-1 to TRBJ2-1, with TRBD2 matching 15 bases. Germline V lookup: CDR1 KGHDR, CDR2 SFDVKD. This CDR3 has 17 amino acids. Trimming at V came to 3 bases and at J to 1 base, leaving 0 bases not matched to a gene. The CDR3 sequence is CATSDGLAGGSYNEQFF. DNA for the CDR3: TGTGCCACCAGTGATGGACTAGCGGGAGGGTCCTACAATGAGCAGTTCTTC.

V and J are TRBV14 and TRBJ2-1; TRBD1 might be the D (5 bases). Per the germline V gene, CDR1 is SGHDN and CDR2 is FVKESK. Trimming stripped 3 bases from V and 0 bases from J, with 9 bases between. There are 15 residues in the CDR3. The CDR3 DNA sequence: TGTGCCAGCAGCCAGGACATTTACTCCTACAATGAGCAGTTCTTC. The encoded protein is CASSQDIYSYNEQFF.

The chain uses TRBV20-1 and TRBJ1-5; D may be TRBD1 (5 bases). Germline lookup yields CDR1 DFQATT and CDR2 SNEGSKA (reference sequence). V lost 0 bases and J lost 0, with 15 bases in between. This CDR3 spans 17 amino acids. The CDR3 coding sequence is TGCAGTGCTAGAGAGTCTCGGGGCAGGAATAGCAATCAGCCCCAGCATTTT. As protein: CSARESRGRNSNQPQHF.

The V gene is TRBV30, the J gene TRBJ2-2; D unclear. The length of the CDR3 is 12 residues. Trimming took 2 bases from V and 3 from J, leaving 4 bases between them. The germline CDR1 and CDR2 sequences are GTSNPN and SVGIG (reference sequence). The CDR3 DNA follows: TGTGCCTGGAGTCGGGACACCGGGGAGCTGTTTTTT. Amino acids: CAWSRDTGELFF.

The V and J genes are TRBV5-1 and TRBJ2-7; the D gene is possibly TRBD1 (5 bases). The germline V gene has CDR1 SGHRS and CDR2 YFSETQ. This CDR3 region has 11 residues. Trimming took off 3 bases at V and 10 bases at J, with 11 bases between the two ends. CDR3 region: CASSYRTQQYF. The CDR3 nucleotides read TGCGCCAGCAGCTACAGGACGCAACAGTACTTC.

This rearrangement joins TRBV4-2 to TRBJ2-3; D tentatively fits TRBD1 or TRBD2 (5 bases each). The germline CDR1 and CDR2 sequences are LGHNA and YNFKEQ. The ends were cut back, 3 bases at V and 2 bases at J, with 9 bases in the middle. This CDR3 comprises 14 residues. The CDR3 spells CASSQGENTDTQYF. CDR3 nucleotides: TGTGCCAGCAGCCAGGGGGAGAACACAGATACGCAGTATTTT.

The rearrangement joins TRBV12-3 or TRBV12-4 to TRBJ2-5; the D is unclear. Trimming took 7 bases from V and 5 from J, leaving 14 bases between them. This CDR3 has 13 residues. CDR3 sequence reads: CASKKALRETQYF. For the CDR3, the DNA is TGTGCCAGCAAGAAGGCACTTCGGGAGACCCAGTACTTC.